Each of the 26 T cell receptor beta chains below was sequenced from the same sample in a study of T cells in Graves' hyperthyroidism and ophthalmopathy. RNA transcripts served as the template for amplifying TCR beta CDR3 regions. First-round RT-PCR of the TCR CDR3 relied on the HTBI primer set. TCRdb re-derived calls from the multiplex PCR reads in MiXCR, one entry per CDR3 protein. Seen here are around 480,000 distinct CDR3 sequences, around an eighth observed once, and the top ten hold less than 20%. Input material: blood. Receptor source: a young woman with Graves' hyperthyroidism.

Comments on this clonotype: A read error may be the cause here, since a much bigger clone is one base away. This chain connects TRBV6-1 to TRBJ1-4; 7 bases fit TRBD1. The CDR3 spans 15 residues. Germline V gene data show CDR1 as MNHNS and CDR2 as SASEGT. The CDR3 loop reads CASGDYQGENEKLFF. The CDR3 nucleotides read TGTGCCAGCGGTGATTATCAGGGGGAGAATGAAAAACTGTTTTTT.

In this sample, this clonotype turned up many times. V and J are TRBV7-9 and TRBJ1-5; 7 nucleotides agree with TRBD1. The junction had 7 bases not matched to a gene; V was cut back by 2 bases and J by 3 bases. Germline-derived CDR1 and CDR2 are SEHNR and FQNEAQ (reference sequence). This CDR3 comprises 16 residues. In DNA form, the CDR3 reads TGTGCCAGCAGCTTATCGCAGGGGGGCCCCAATCAGCCCCAGCATTTT. As protein: CASSLSQGGPNQPQHF.

This chain joins TRBV7-3 and TRBJ1-2; the match to TRBD1 covers 9 bases. This CDR3 comprises 14 residues. V trimming: 4 bases; J trimming: 4 bases; junction bases outside the gene matches: 4. Germline CDR1 is SGHTA and CDR2 is FQGTGA. CDR3 amino acids: CASSSRDRVYGYTF. The CDR3 DNA follows: TGTGCCAGCAGCTCACGGGACAGGGTCTATGGCTACACCTTC.

This clonotype was observed at least ten times. One end of the junction fails to match germline, which may point to a read error. V usage is TRBV30 and J usage is TRBJ2-1; D is ambiguous. Per the germline V gene, CDR1 is GTSNPN and CDR2 is SVGIG (reference sequence). This CDR3 spans 12 amino acids. The CDR3 spells CAWTSSYNEQFF. Written as DNA, the CDR3 is TGTGCGTGGACCTCTTCCTACAATGAGCAGTTCTTC.

CDR3 amino acids: CASSLGKGADGYSNQPQHF. The CDR3 bases are TGTGCCAGCAGCCTAGGAAAGGGGGCAGACGGCTATAGCAATCAGCCCCAGCATTTT. This chain joins TRBV4-2 and TRBJ1-5; 7 nucleotides line up with TRBD1. This CDR3 is 19 amino acids long. V lost 4 bases, J lost 0 bases, and 15 bases stayed unmatched. Germline V gene lookup returns CDR1 LGHNA and CDR2 YNFKEQ.

This clonotype was counted between two and nine times. This rearrangement joins TRBV6-1 to TRBJ2-1; 13 nucleotides align to TRBD2. J gave up 3 bases and V 1 base, and 12 bases lay outside the gene matches. This CDR3 has 20 residues. Germline CDR1 is MNHNS and CDR2 is SASEGT. The CDR3 DNA reads TGTGCCAGCAGTGAAGGGACCCGGACTAGCGGGAGAAACTTCTACAATGAGCAGTTCTTC. This sequence encodes CASSEGTRTSGRNFYNEQFF.

Concerning this clonotype: A read error is possible here, since a much larger clone lies one base away. The chain joins TRBV27 to TRBJ1-1; 8 nucleotides line up with TRBD1. Germline V gene data show CDR1 as MNHEY and CDR2 as SMNVEV (reference sequence). The CDR3 is 16 amino acids. The CDR3 DNA reads TGTGCCAGCGGTTTATATTCGACAGGGGTGAACACTGAAGCTTTCTTT. Protein sequence: CASGLYSTGVNTEAFF.

This clonotype was seen ten or more times. This rearrangement joins TRBV2 to TRBJ1-3; D is unclear. Germline V gene sequence: CDR1 SNHLY, CDR2 FYNNEI. The CDR3 spans 16 residues. Between the trimmed V and J ends, which lost 3 bases and 1 base, there was a span of 13 bases. CDR3 DNA sequence: TGTGCCAGCAGTGAGGAGGGTATACGATCTGGAAACACCATATATTTT. It encodes CASSEEGIRSGNTIYF.

This clonotype was counted at least ten times. The gene calls are TRBV9 and TRBJ1-2; D uncertain. This CDR3 has 13 residues. Trimming cost V 0 bases and J 1 base, with 4 bases left between them. In germline, CDR1 is SGDLS, CDR2 YYNGEE. The CDR3 loop reads CASSVVNNYGYTF. In DNA form, the CDR3 reads TGTGCCAGCAGCGTAGTAAATAACTATGGCTACACCTTC. The whole variable domain, remainder taken from reference TRBV9 and TRBJ1-2, is DSGVTQTPKHLITATGQRVTLRCSPRSGDLSVYWYQQSLDQGLQFLIQYYNGEERAKGNILERFSAQQFPDLHSELNLSSLELGDSALYFCASSVVNNYGYTFGSGTRLTVV.

The chain recombines TRBV19 with TRBJ2-1; a possible D gene is TRBD1 (5 bases). Germline V gives CDR1 LNHDA, CDR2 SQIVND (reference sequence). CDR3 size: 15 residues. V lost 7 bases and J lost 4, with 17 bases in between. The CDR3 nucleotides are TGTGCCAGTATCCCGACAGAGACCCGATACAATGAGCAGTTCTTC. Translation: CASIPTETRYNEQFF.

This clonotype has a count of ten or more. The chain joins TRBV19 to TRBJ2-5, with D tentatively TRBD1 (5 bases). The CDR3 covers 13 residues. Trimming stripped 6 bases from V and 3 bases from J, with 11 bases between. Germline CDR1 LNHDA, CDR2 SQIVND (reference sequence). The CDR3 spells CASRTWGEETQYF. CDR3 DNA: TGTGCCAGTAGGACTTGGGGCGAAGAGACCCAGTACTTC.

The rearrangement uses TRBV11-2 and TRBJ1-4; D is possibly TRBD1 (6 bases). The CDR3 runs to 17 residues. Trimming removed 4 bases from V and 2 bases from J, with 17 bases in between. Germline V lookup: CDR1 SGHAT, CDR2 FQNNGV. This CDR3 is CASSSLDWTETNEKLFF. CDR3 coding DNA: TGTGCCAGCAGCTCCCTCGATTGGACAGAGACTAATGAAAAACTGTTTTTT.

V and J are TRBV9 and TRBJ1-1, with 8 nucleotides matching TRBD1. The V gene end was trimmed by 0 bases and the J gene end by 5 bases; junction bases not matched to a gene: 9. The germline gives CDR1 SGDLS, CDR2 YYNGEE. The CDR3 is 16 residues long. CDR3 nucleotides: TGTGCCAGCAGCGTAGGCCTCACAGGGGGGGAGACTGAAGCTTTCTTT. Translating it yields CASSVGLTGGETEAFF.

This clonotype was found many times. CDR3: CASRGTGAYYGYTF. As DNA, the CDR3 is TGTGCCAGCAGGGGGACAGGGGCCTACTATGGCTACACCTTC. The J gene is TRBJ1-2, the V gene TRBV27; 10 nucleotides match TRBD1. The trim removed 6 bases at V and 3 bases at J, leaving 4 bases unmatched. Germline CDR1 reads MNHEY; CDR2 reads SMNVEV (reference sequence). The CDR3 runs 14 residues.

This clonotype was observed at least ten times. CDR3 amino acids: CASSLGRTDWNEQFF. The CDR3 DNA is TGTGCCAGCAGTTTAGGGAGGACCGACTGGAATGAGCAGTTCTTC. The chain is built from TRBV12-3 or TRBV12-4 and TRBJ2-1, with a tentative D call TRBD2 (5 bases). This CDR3 has 15 residues. Trimming cost V 1 base and J 7 bases, with 14 bases left between them.

In this sample, this clonotype turned up many times. The V call is TRBV11-2, the J call TRBJ2-1; weak D call: TRBD2 (7 bases). V was cut by 4 bases and J by 0 bases, with 22 bases left in between. This CDR3 is built from 19 residues. Germline values: CDR1 SGHAT, CDR2 FQNNGV. CDR3 loop: CASSSWLDKRDNSYNEQFF. In DNA form, the CDR3 reads TGTGCCAGCAGCTCCTGGTTGGATAAGCGGGACAACTCCTACAATGAGCAGTTCTTC.

This clonotype was counted at least ten times. This chain links TRBV27 with TRBJ2-7; TRBD1 agrees at 8 bases. Germline values: CDR1 MNHEY, CDR2 SMNVEV (reference sequence). The CDR3 totals 13 residues. V shed 5 bases, J shed 7 bases, and the junction held 7 bases outside the gene matches. In DNA form, the CDR3 reads TGTGCCAGCAGTATCTGGACAGGGAAGGAGCAGTACGTC. Its protein is CASSIWTGKEQYV.

The gene calls are TRBV5-6 and TRBJ1-5; 9 positions agree with TRBD1. Trimming at V came to 3 bases and at J to 6 bases, leaving 7 bases not matched to a gene. CDR1 is SGHDT and CDR2 is YYEEEE in the germline V gene. There are 15 residues in the CDR3. The CDR3 protein is CASSWGGQGVQPQHF. CDR3 sequence (DNA): TGTGCCAGCAGCTGGGGGGGACAGGGCGTTCAGCCCCAGCATTTT.

In this sample, this clonotype turned up many times. The chain employs TRBV11-2 and TRBJ2-3; 9 bases map to TRBD2. The trim removed 5 bases at V and 4 bases at J, leaving 7 bases unmatched. Germline CDR1 is SGHAT and CDR2 is FQNNGV. There are 15 residues in the CDR3. The CDR3 region has the DNA TGTGCCAGCAGCCTAGCGGGACGGGTTGCAGATACGCAGTATTTT. As protein: CASSLAGRVADTQYF.

The chain joins TRBV5-1 to TRBJ1-5; 9 bases line up with TRBD1. Germline CDR1 is SGHRS and CDR2 is YFSETQ. Trimming cost V 4 bases and J 0 bases; bases outside gene matches: 8. The CDR3 runs to 17 residues. The CDR3: CASSLLPDRGSNQPQHF. DNA of the CDR3: TGCGCCAGCAGCCTGCTCCCGGACAGGGGTAGCAATCAGCCCCAGCATTTT.

This clonotype was seen a few times. The genes are TRBV4-1 and TRBJ2-1; maybe TRBD2 (6 bases). Trimming took off 3 bases at V and 4 bases at J, with 16 bases between the two ends. This CDR3 has 16 residues. Germline V CDR1 and CDR2: MGHRA, YSYEKL. The CDR3 nucleotides read TGCGCCAGCAGCCATTTAGTTGGCGGGGAGTACAATGAGCAGTTCTTC. This encodes CASSHLVGGEYNEQFF.

This clonotype was detected many times. V usage is TRBV27 and J usage is TRBJ2-1, with 11 bases aligning to TRBD2. The V gene's germline CDR1 is MNHEY and CDR2 SMNVEV (reference sequence). This CDR3 region has 16 residues. With 5 bases clipped from V and 7 bases from J, the junction kept 10 bases outside the gene matches. CDR3 in amino acids: CASSITSGSSLNEQFF. In DNA, the CDR3 is TGTGCCAGCAGTATTACTAGCGGGAGTAGTTTAAATGAGCAGTTCTTC.

This clonotype has a count of ten or more. The rearrangement uses TRBV2 and TRBJ2-5; D may be TRBD2 (6 bases). CDR3 length: 14 amino acids. The V and J ends lost 8 bases and 2 bases respectively, with 15 bases between them. From germline, CDR1 is SNHLY and CDR2 FYNNEI. CDR3 in amino acids: CASRILANQETQYF. DNA of the CDR3: TGTGCCAGCCGGATCCTAGCGAATCAAGAGACCCAGTACTTC.

This clonotype was picked up a small number of times. The chain has TRBV7-9 and TRBJ1-1; no definite D call. V was shortened by 1 base and J by 7 bases, with 10 bases between the two germline ends. The CDR3 is 13 residues long. Germline loops: CDR1 SEHNR, CDR2 FQNEAQ (reference sequence). CDR3 in DNA: TGTGCCAGCAGCTTAGGCTCACCGGTTGAAGCTTTCTTT. Its translation: CASSLGSPVEAFF.

This clonotype was found many times. The J gene is TRBJ2-7, the V gene TRBV12-3 or TRBV12-4; D gene unclear. CDR3 size: 14 residues. The ends were cut back, 5 bases at V and 0 bases at J, with 11 bases in the middle. CDR3: CASSPRANSYEQYV. As DNA, the CDR3 is TGTGCCAGCAGTCCTCGAGCGAACTCCTACGAGCAGTACGTC.

Written as DNA, the CDR3 is TGTGCCAGCAGCTTAGCCCCTCCCAGTGAAGCTTTCTTT. It yields the protein CASSLAPPSEAFF. The chain has TRBV7-3 and TRBJ1-1; D ambiguous. The CDR3 loop spans 13 amino acids. Germline V lookup: CDR1 SGHTA, CDR2 FQGTGA. Trimming removed 2 bases at V and 7 bases at J, with 11 bases between.